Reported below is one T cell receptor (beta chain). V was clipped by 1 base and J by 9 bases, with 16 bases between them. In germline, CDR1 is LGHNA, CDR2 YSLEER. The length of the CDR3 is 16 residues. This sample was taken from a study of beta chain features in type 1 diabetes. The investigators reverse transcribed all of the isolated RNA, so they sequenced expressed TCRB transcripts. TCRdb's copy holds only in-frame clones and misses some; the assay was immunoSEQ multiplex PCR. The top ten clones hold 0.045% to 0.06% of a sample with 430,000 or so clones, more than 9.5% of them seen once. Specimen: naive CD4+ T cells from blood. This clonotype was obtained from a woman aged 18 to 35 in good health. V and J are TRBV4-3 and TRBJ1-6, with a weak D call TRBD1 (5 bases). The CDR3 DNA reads TGCGCCAGCAGCCAAGCCGGGCAGGGTTGGCCTTCACCCCTCCACTTT. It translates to CASSQAGQGWPSPLHF.